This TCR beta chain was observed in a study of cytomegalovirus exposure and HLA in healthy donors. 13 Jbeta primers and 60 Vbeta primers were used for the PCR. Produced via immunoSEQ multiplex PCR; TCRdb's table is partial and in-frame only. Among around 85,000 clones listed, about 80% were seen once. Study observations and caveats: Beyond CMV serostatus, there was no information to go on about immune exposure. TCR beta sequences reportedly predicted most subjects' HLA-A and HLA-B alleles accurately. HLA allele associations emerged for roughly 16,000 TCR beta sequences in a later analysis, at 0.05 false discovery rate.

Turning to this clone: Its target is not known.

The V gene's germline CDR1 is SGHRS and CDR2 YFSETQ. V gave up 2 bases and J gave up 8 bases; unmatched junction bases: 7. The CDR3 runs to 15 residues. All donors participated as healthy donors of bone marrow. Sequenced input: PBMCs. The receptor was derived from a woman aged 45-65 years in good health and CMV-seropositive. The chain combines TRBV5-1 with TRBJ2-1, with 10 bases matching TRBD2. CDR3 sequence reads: CASSLERGGHHEQFF. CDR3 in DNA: TGCGCCAGCAGCTTAGAGCGGGGGGGCCACCATGAGCAGTTCTTC.